Listed here are 28 T cell receptor beta chains from one sample, sequenced in a study of blood T cell repertoires in COVID-19. Assay: immunoSEQ multiplex PCR; the TCRdb copy retains only in-frame clones and omits some. The sample includes about 180,000 clones, about 87% of them seen just once. The sample consisted of peripheral blood. The receptors stem from a man aged 40-49 years with active or convalescent COVID-19.

This chain joins TRBV28 and TRBJ2-5; 8 bases are a match to TRBD2. Germline-derived CDR1 and CDR2 are MDHEN and SYDVKM. The CDR3 loop spans 15 amino acids. V shed 5 bases, J shed 4 bases, and the junction held 9 bases outside the gene matches. This CDR3 is CASSPPGLAGETQYF. The CDR3 bases are TGTGCCAGCAGTCCCCCCGGACTAGCAGGAGAGACCCAGTACTTC.

The chain has TRBV20-1 and TRBJ2-7, with D hard to call. V dropped 3 bases and J dropped 7 bases, with 10 bases sitting between them. Germline V gene lookup returns CDR1 DFQATT and CDR2 SNEGSKA (reference sequence). The length of the CDR3 is 11 residues. The CDR3 loop is CSASVEAEQYF. Here the CDR3 DNA reads TGCAGTGCTAGTGTAGAAGCTGAGCAGTACTTC.

V gene TRBV12-3 or TRBV12-4 combines with J gene TRBJ1-1; D uncertain. This CDR3 is 13 amino acids long. The V end lost 6 bases, the J end lost 0 bases, and 8 bases lay between the germline ends. DNA for the CDR3: TGTGCCAGCAGCAACTCTATGAACACTGAAGCTTTCTTT. Translated: CASSNSMNTEAFF.

The chain has TRBV7-6 and TRBJ1-2; D gene ambiguous. Trimming pared 4 bases from V and 4 bases from J, leaving 10 bases between. Germline loops: CDR1 SGHVS, CDR2 FNYEAQ. The CDR3 loop spans 13 amino acids. The CDR3: CASSSDLAYGYTF. The CDR3 coding sequence is TGTGCCAGCAGCTCCGATCTAGCCTATGGCTACACCTTC.

V is TRBV20-1 and J is TRBJ1-2; possible D gene TRBD1, 5 bases. The germline V gene encodes CDR1 DFQATT and CDR2 SNEGSKA (reference sequence). V lost 5 bases and J 10 bases, leaving 11 bases between the germline ends. CDR3 length: 10 residues. The CDR3, as DNA: TGCAGTGCTGAGGACATTATCTACACCTTC. Translating gives CSAEDIIYTF.

This chain links TRBV21-1 with TRBJ2-1; the D segment call TRBD2 is taken from the table without a DNA check. TRBV21-1 counts as a pseudogene. This CDR3 region has 18 residues. The chain's CDR3 is CASSKSASGGPAYNEQFF. CDR3 nucleotide sequence: TGTGCCAGCAGCAAATCGGCTAGCGGGGGGCCCGCCTACAATGAGCAGTTCTTC.

J is TRBJ2-5 and V is TRBV4-3; TRBD2 matches 10 bases. Trimming at V came to 1 base and at J to 4 bases, leaving 3 bases not matched to a gene. CDR1 is LGHNA and CDR2 is YSLEER in the germline V gene. CDR3 size: 15 residues. The CDR3 reads CASSQAASGGETQYF. The CDR3 DNA sequence: TGCGCCAGCAGCCAAGCGGCTAGCGGGGGAGAGACCCAGTACTTC.

The CDR3 loop reads CASSLNPLAGVNEQFF. CDR3 nucleotides: TGTGCCAGCAGCTTAAATCCCCTGGCAGGGGTGAATGAGCAGTTCTTC. The rearrangement joins TRBV7-3 to TRBJ2-1, with D maybe TRBD1 (6 bases). V was cut by 1 base and J by 7 bases, with 17 bases left in between. The CDR3 runs 16 residues. Germline V gene data show CDR1 as SGHTA and CDR2 as FQGTGA.

As to this clone: A read error may account for a junction end that differs from germline. The chain recombines TRBV11-2 with TRBJ1-2; D is possibly TRBD1 (6 bases). The germline CDR1 and CDR2 sequences are SGHAT and FQNNGV. The CDR3 totals 13 residues. The CDR3 sequence: CASRDTSNYGYTF. The CDR3 DNA follows: TGTGCAAGCAGGGACACCTCTAACTATGGCTACACCTTC. Full variable domain (rest looked up from reference TRBV11-2 and TRBJ1-2): EAGVAQSPRYKIIEKRQSVAFWCNPISGHATLYWYQQILGQGPKLLIQFQNNGVVDDSQLPKDRFSAERLKGVDSTLKIQPAKLEDSAVYLCASRDTSNYGYTFGSGTRLTVV.

V gene TRBV6-2 or TRBV6-3 combines with J gene TRBJ1-5; D might be TRBD1 (6 bases). V dropped 3 bases and J dropped 6 bases, with 12 bases sitting between them. The CDR3 covers 14 residues. Germline V gene lookup returns CDR1 MNHEY and CDR2 SVGEGT. The CDR3 reads CASSYGGAVQPQHF. DNA for the CDR3: TGTGCCAGCAGTTATGGGGGGGCGGTTCAGCCCCAGCATTTT.

There are a few counts of this clone. The J gene is TRBJ1-2, the V gene TRBV19; no firm D call. The CDR3 covers 13 residues. From germline, CDR1 is LNHDA and CDR2 SQIVND (reference sequence). Trimming pared 4 bases from V and 3 bases from J, leaving 9 bases between. CDR3 bases: TGTGCCAGTAGTAAACGGGTCGACTATGGCTACACCTTC. As protein: CASSKRVDYGYTF.

This sequence joins TRBV19 and TRBJ1-1; possible D gene TRBD1, 6 bases. V lost 1 base to trimming and J lost 5 bases, with 14 bases between them. Germline V gives CDR1 LNHDA, CDR2 SQIVND (reference sequence). This CDR3 is 15 amino acids long. CDR3 sequence reads: CASSIATGLRTEAFF. The CDR3 nucleotides are TGTGCCAGTAGTATAGCCACAGGGTTACGGACTGAAGCTTTCTTT.

This clone has more than one count but fewer than ten. The V and J genes are TRBV6-4 and TRBJ1-6, with unresolved D. Deletions cut 2 bases from V and 7 bases from J, with 6 bases between. The CDR3 consists of 13 residues. Germline V gene data show CDR1 as MRHNA and CDR2 as SNTAGT. CDR3 protein: CASSDRGNSPLHF. In DNA, the CDR3 is TGTGCCAGCAGTGACCGAGGAAATTCACCCCTCCACTTT.

The rearrangement uses TRBV5-8 and TRBJ2-2; TRBD1 aligns across 7 bases. This CDR3 is built from 15 residues. Germline loops: CDR1 SGHTS, CDR2 YDEGEE. With V trimmed by 2 bases and J by 4 bases, 5 bases remained unmatched. The CDR3 loop reads CASSFLYRGTGELFF. DNA of the CDR3: TGTGCCAGCAGCTTCTTATACAGGGGCACCGGGGAGCTGTTTTTT.

This clone was observed a single time. This rearrangement joins TRBV3-1 (or the pseudogene TRBV3-2) to TRBJ2-1, with a possible D match to TRBD2 (5 bases). Per germline, CDR1 LGHDT and CDR2 YNNKEL (reference sequence). V was pared by 1 base and J by 0 bases, with 16 bases between. This CDR3 is 18 amino acids long. CDR3 region: CASSQVGRRRSSYNEQFF. CDR3 DNA sequence: TGTGCCAGCAGCCAAGTAGGGAGAAGACGGAGCTCCTACAATGAGCAGTTCTTC.

The chain employs TRBV30 and TRBJ1-4, with 8 bases that match TRBD1. V gave up 1 base and J gave up 5 bases; unmatched junction bases: 3. The CDR3 consists of 14 residues. From germline, CDR1 is GTSNPN and CDR2 SVGIG (reference sequence). The CDR3 bases are TGTGCCTGGAGTGGAGGACAGGGAAATGAAAAACTGTTTTTT. Encoded protein: CAWSGGQGNEKLFF.

The V gene is TRBV15, the J gene TRBJ1-1, with a weak D call TRBD1 (5 bases). Per the germline V gene, CDR1 is LNHNV and CDR2 is YYDKDF (reference sequence). CDR3 length equals 11 residues. The ends were cut back, 8 bases at V and 4 bases at J, with 8 bases in the middle. CDR3 DNA sequence: TGTGCCACCGCCAGGGCCACTGAAGCTTTCTTT. It yields the protein CATARATEAFF.

Only one count was recorded for this clone. The V call is TRBV19, the J call TRBJ1-5; D remains unclear. The CDR3 has 17 amino acids. Germline CDR1 reads LNHDA; CDR2 reads SQIVND (reference sequence). V gave up 3 bases and J gave up 7 bases, with 22 bases separating them. CDR3 protein: CASSIQPGFEVNQPQHF. DNA of the CDR3: TGTGCCAGTAGTATTCAGCCGGGATTTGAGGTGAACCAGCCCCAGCATTTT.

The CDR3 nucleotides read TGTGCCAGCAGTGGCAGGGGGCGCGAACTTGAAGCTTTCTTT. Translated: CASSGRGRELEAFF. V is TRBV25-1 and J is TRBJ1-1; the match to TRBD1 covers 8 bases. V gave up 4 bases and J gave up 7 bases; unmatched junction bases: 8. The germline V gene has CDR1 MGHDK and CDR2 SYGVNS. The CDR3 has 14 amino acids. The variable domain in full, completed from reference TRBV25-1 and TRBJ1-1, reads EADIYQTPRYLVIGTGKKITLECSQTMGHDKMYWYQQDPGMELHLIHYSYGVNSTEKGDLSSESTVSRIRTEHFPLTLESARPSHTSQYLCASSGRGRELEAFFGQGTRLTVV.

The chain joins TRBV28 to TRBJ2-7, with unresolved D. The CDR3 totals 13 residues. Germline lookup yields CDR1 MDHEN and CDR2 SYDVKM. Between the trimmed V and J ends, which lost 4 bases and 1 base, there was a span of 8 bases. CDR3 bases: TGTGCCAGCAGTTCCCCCAGATCCTACGAGCAGTACTTC. This encodes CASSSPRSYEQYF.

V is TRBV25-1 and J is TRBJ1-1, with D tentatively TRBD1 (6 bases). The ends were cut back, 4 bases at V and 1 base at J, with 13 bases in the middle. The CDR3 loop spans 15 amino acids. CDR1 is MGHDK and CDR2 is SYGVNS in the germline V gene. The CDR3 sequence: CASSGQGLANTEAFF. In DNA form, the CDR3 reads TGTGCCAGCAGTGGTCAGGGGTTGGCGAACACTGAAGCTTTCTTT.

The V and J genes are TRBV18 and TRBJ1-5, with 7 bases that match TRBD1. Germline CDR1 and CDR2: KGHSH and LQKENI. Losses at the gene ends were 2 bases for V and 10 bases for J; bases not matched to a gene: 5. CDR3 length: 13 residues. CDR3: CASSPTRQGPQHF. In DNA form, the CDR3 reads TGTGCCAGCTCACCAACCAGACAGGGCCCCCAGCATTTT.

V gene TRBV5-5 combines with J gene TRBJ2-1; D remains ambiguous. The CDR3 runs 16 residues. Germline V gene lookup returns CDR1 SGHKS and CDR2 YYEKEE (reference sequence). Trimming shortened V by 0 bases and J by 0 bases, and 10 bases separated the two germline ends. The DNA for the CDR3 is TGTGCCAGCAGCTTGGCCGTCGCTAGCTCCTACAATGAGCAGTTCTTC. Translated, it gives CASSLAVASSYNEQFF. The full variable domain, in which reference TRBV5-5 and TRBJ2-1 provide the parts outside the CDR3, is DAGVTQSPTHLIKTRGQQVTLRCSPISGHKSVSWYQQVLGQGPQFIFQYYEKEERGRGNFPDRFSARQFPNYSSELNVNALLLGDSALYLCASSLAVASSYNEQFFGPGTRLTVL.

The chain joins TRBV7-2 to TRBJ1-1; the D is unclear. The CDR3 length is 15 residues. Germline values: CDR1 SGHTA, CDR2 FQGNSA. The V end was cut by 5 bases, the J end by 0 bases, with 13 bases between. This CDR3 is CASSPREDLNTEAFF. CDR3 nucleotide sequence: TGTGCCAGCAGCCCCCGGGAAGACTTGAACACTGAAGCTTTCTTT.

The rearrangement joins TRBV18 to TRBJ2-1; D is unclear. Germline values: CDR1 KGHSH, CDR2 LQKENI. CDR3 length: 12 amino acids. The germline V and J ends were trimmed by 2 bases and 7 bases, with 6 bases remaining between them. CDR3 DNA: TGTGCCAGCTCACCAACGACAAATGAGCAGTTCTTC. Its translation: CASSPTTNEQFF.

The V call is TRBV19, the J call TRBJ2-1, with 7 bases identical to TRBD2. V shed 9 bases, J shed 3 bases, and the junction held 11 bases outside the gene matches. The CDR3 has 15 amino acids. Germline V gene data show CDR1 as LNHDA and CDR2 as SQIVND (reference sequence). Here the CDR3 DNA reads TGTGCCAGCTCCGGGGTGGCTAGCGGCTACAATGAGCAGTTCTTC. It encodes CASSGVASGYNEQFF. Combining the CDR3 with reference TRBV19 and TRBJ2-1 gives the whole variable domain DGGITQSPKYLFRKEGQNVTLSCEQNLNHDAMYWYRQDPGQGLRLIYYSQIVNDFQKGDIAEGYSVSREKKESFPLTVTSAQKNPTAFYLCASSGVASGYNEQFFGPGTRLTVL.

The rearrangement links TRBV2 to TRBJ1-6, with 8 positions matching TRBD1. The junction had 13 bases not matched to a gene; V was cut back by 0 bases and J by 9 bases. CDR3 size: 18 residues. Germline CDR1 reads SNHLY; CDR2 reads FYNNEI. The CDR3: CASSEALPGGGNSSPLHF. CDR3 DNA sequence: TGTGCCAGCAGTGAAGCGCTTCCAGGGGGCGGGAATAGTTCACCCCTCCACTTT.

This chain joins TRBV27 and TRBJ1-5; D ambiguous. The CDR3 extends over 16 amino acids. V lost 7 bases and J 2 bases, leaving 18 bases between the germline ends. Germline values: CDR1 MNHEY, CDR2 SMNVEV (reference sequence). The CDR3 spells CASTTLGGNRNQPQHF. CDR3 coding DNA: TGTGCCAGCACCACCCTGGGCGGGAATCGCAATCAGCCCCAGCATTTT.